This T cell receptor beta chain was documented in a study of long-term antiretroviral therapy in people with HIV. Study-wide results and caveats: Among HIV repertoires, CDR3 length ranges were narrower than those of controls. Pre-ART-expanded clones dominated the repertoire at all time points. Upon ART, diversity increased but remained lower than transplant donor controls.

Treated in the United States were all of the participants with HIV. Details on this clone: Its target is unknown.

From germline, CDR1 is SGHRS and CDR2 YFSETQ. V was shortened by 0 bases and J by 0 bases, with 13 bases between the two germline ends. CDR3 size: 17 residues. At the survey level, the v3.0 immunoSEQ assay was run. Here immunoSEQ multiplex PCR was the method, and the copy in TCRdb shows in-frame clones only, minus some. The sample includes more than 11,000 clones, around four fifths seen only once; the top ten take 15% to 25%. This specimen was unsorted PBMCs, taken 1.3 years before starting antiretroviral therapy. This TCR came from a man between 35 and 55 years old with HIV. The rearrangement joins TRBV5-1 to TRBJ1-3; D is perhaps TRBD1 (5 bases). The CDR3 DNA reads TGCGCCAGCAGCTTGGGAGGACATCTACTCTCTGGAAACACCATATATTTT. Translated, it gives CASSLGGHLLSGNTIYF.